This TCR beta chain emerged from a study of PD-1 blockade in classical Hodgkin lymphoma. The ends lost 2 bases at V and 5 bases at J; junction bases unmatched: 4. The CDR3 is made up of 14 amino acids. Germline lookup yields CDR1 MNHEY and CDR2 SVGAGI. Only in-frame clones appear in the TCRdb table, and some are missing; sequencing was by immunoSEQ multiplex PCR. The sample comprises 15,000 to 20,000 clones, around 80% of which are singletons, and approximately 22% rests with the top ten. Time point specified: cycle 4 day 1 (C4D1), after about 6 weeks of nivolumab. All the patients suffered relapse after autologous stem cell transplantation, and brentuximab vedotin exposure differed.

This chain uses TRBV6-5 with TRBJ2-5, with 8 bases that match TRBD1. The sample in question was peripheral blood mononuclear cells (PBMCs), obtained before the fourth cycle of nivolumab. The sequence derives from a human donor with classical Hodgkin lymphoma. This CDR3 is CASSYEQGGETQYF. The DNA of the CDR3 is TGTGCCAGCAGTTACGAACAGGGGGGCGAGACCCAGTACTTC.